Listed here is a single T cell receptor (beta chain). Germline assignment: CDR1 SGHRS and CDR2 YFSETQ. With 3 bases removed from V and 4 bases from J, the gap between germline ends came to 13 bases. CDR3 length: 14 amino acids. Noted treatment: oral pan-JAK inhibitor, 5-10 mg twice daily. This sample was included in a study of CD8+ T cells in alopecia areata. Isolated RNA was reverse transcribed into cDNA used as the sequencing template. The protocol was immunoSEQ multiplex PCR, while the TCRdb copy is restricted to in-frame clones and leaves out a portion. Of around 270,000 clones in the sample, 58% were seen once.

The sequence derives from a human donor with alopecia areata. The sequenced sample was CD4+ T cells sorted from blood, obtained at week 24, from a patient treated with tofacitinib. This chain links TRBV5-1 with TRBJ2-5; tentatively, D is TRBD1 (6 bases). CDR3 bases: TGCGCCAGCAGCTGGGACACTGGTGGAGAGACCCAGTACTTC. Its translation is CASSWDTGGETQYF.